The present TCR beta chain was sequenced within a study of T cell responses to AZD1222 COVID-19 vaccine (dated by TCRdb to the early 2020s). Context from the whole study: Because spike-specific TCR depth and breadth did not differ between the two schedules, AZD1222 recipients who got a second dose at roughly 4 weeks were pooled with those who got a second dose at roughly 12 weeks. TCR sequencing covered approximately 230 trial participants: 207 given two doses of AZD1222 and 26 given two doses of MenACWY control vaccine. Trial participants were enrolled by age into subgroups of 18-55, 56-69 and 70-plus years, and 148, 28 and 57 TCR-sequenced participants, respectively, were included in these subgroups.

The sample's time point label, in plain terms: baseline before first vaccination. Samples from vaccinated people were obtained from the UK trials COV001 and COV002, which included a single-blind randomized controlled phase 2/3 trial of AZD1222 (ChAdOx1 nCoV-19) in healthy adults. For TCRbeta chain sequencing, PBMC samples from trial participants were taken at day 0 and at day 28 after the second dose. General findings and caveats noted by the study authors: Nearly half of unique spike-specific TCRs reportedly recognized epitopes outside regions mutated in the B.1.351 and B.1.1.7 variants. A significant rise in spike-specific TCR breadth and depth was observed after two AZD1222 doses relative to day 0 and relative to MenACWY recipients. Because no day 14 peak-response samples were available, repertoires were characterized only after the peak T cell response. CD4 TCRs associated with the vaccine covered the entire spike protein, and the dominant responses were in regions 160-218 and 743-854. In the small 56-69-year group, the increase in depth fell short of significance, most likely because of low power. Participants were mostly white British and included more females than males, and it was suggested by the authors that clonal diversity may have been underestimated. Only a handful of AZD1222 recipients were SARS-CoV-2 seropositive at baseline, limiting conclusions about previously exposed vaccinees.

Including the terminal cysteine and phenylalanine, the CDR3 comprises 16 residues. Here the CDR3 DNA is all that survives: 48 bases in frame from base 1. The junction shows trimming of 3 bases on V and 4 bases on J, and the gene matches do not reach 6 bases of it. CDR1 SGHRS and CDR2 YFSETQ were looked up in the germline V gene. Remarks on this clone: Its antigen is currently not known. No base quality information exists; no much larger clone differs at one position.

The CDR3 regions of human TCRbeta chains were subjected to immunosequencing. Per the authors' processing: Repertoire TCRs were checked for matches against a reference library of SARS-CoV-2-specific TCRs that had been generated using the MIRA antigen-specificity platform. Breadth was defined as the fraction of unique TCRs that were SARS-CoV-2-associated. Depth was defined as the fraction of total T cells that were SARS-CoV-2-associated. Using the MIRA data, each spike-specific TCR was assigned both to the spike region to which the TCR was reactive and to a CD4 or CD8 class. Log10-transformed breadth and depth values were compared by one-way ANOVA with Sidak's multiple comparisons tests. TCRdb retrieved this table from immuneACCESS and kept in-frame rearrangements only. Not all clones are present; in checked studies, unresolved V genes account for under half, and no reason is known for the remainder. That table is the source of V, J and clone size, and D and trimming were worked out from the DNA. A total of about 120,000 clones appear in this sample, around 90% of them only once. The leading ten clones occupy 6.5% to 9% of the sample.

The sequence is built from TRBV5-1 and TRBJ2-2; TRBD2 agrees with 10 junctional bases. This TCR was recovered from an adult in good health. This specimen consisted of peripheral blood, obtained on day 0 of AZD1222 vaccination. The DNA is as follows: TGCGCCAGCAGCTCTGGGACTAGCGCCCCCACCGGGGAGCTGTTTTTT. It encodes CASSSGTSAPTGELFF.